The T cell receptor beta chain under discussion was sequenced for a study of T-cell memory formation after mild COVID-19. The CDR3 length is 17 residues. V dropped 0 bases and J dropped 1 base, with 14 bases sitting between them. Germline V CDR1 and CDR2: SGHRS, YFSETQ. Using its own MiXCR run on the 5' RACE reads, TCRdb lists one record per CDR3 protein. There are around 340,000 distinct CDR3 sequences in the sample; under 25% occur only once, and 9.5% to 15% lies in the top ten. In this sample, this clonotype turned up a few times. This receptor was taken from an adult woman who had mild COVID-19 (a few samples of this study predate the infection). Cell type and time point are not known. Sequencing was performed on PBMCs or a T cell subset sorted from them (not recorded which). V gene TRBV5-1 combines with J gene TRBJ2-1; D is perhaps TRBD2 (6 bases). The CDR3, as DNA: TGCGCCAGCAGCTTGGGGGTAGCGGCGCCGTCCTACAATGAGCAGTTCTTC. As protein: CASSLGVAAPSYNEQFF.